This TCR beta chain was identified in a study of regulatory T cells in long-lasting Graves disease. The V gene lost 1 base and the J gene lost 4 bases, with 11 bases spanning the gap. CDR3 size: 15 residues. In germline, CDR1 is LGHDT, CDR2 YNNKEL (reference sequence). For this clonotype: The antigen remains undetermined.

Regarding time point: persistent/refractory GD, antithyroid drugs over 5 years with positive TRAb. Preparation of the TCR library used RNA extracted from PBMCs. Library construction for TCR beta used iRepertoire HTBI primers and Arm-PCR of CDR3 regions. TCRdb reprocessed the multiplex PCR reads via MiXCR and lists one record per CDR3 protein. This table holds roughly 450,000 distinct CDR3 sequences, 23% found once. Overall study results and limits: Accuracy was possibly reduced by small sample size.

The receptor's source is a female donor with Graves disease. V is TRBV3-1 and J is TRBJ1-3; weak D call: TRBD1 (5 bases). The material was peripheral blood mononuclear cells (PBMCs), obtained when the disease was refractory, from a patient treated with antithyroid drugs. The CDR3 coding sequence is TGTGCCAGCAGCCAAGCCAGGGCGGGCGGAAACACCATATATTTT. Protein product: CASSQARAGGNTIYF.